Sequencing of this TCR beta chain was carried out in a study of cytomegalovirus exposure and HLA in healthy donors. PCR amplification relied on 60 Vbeta primers (plus 13 Jbeta primers). Measured with immunoSEQ multiplex PCR; TCRdb has only the in-frame clones, and not every one. This sample carries fewer than 55,000 clones, around 67% of them seen once, and the ten largest clones take about 22%. Sequencing input: PBMCs. This receptor was identified in a woman between 50 and 59 years old in good health and CMV-seropositive.

CDR3 sequence: CASSLSNTGLGEQYF. The CDR3, as DNA: TGTGCCAGCAGTTTAAGCAATACAGGCTTGGGCGAGCAGTACTTC. This chain uses TRBV28 with TRBJ2-7, with D perhaps matching TRBD1 (5 bases). V was trimmed by 2 bases and J by 6 bases, leaving 17 bases between them. The CDR3 sequence is 15 residues long. Germline values: CDR1 MDHEN, CDR2 SYDVKM.